This T cell receptor beta chain was found in a study of blood T cell repertoires in COVID-19. CDR3 length equals 15 residues. Trimming shortened V by 0 bases and J by 6 bases, and 11 bases separated the two germline ends. Germline values: CDR1 LGHDT, CDR2 YNNKEL (reference sequence). Repertoires were generated with immunoSEQ multiplex PCR, while TCRdb's copy carries only in-frame clones and drops some. The data show 470,000 or so clones, around 85% seen once. This receptor was identified in a human donor in a cohort sampled during active COVID-19. The J gene is TRBJ2-2, the V gene TRBV3-1 (or the pseudogene TRBV3-2), with D possibly TRBD2 on 6 matching bases. Sequencing input: peripheral blood. The DNA for the CDR3 is TGTGCCAGCAGCCAAGACCTGGGACTTTCCGGGGAGCTGTTTTTT. It yields the protein CASSQDLGLSGELFF.